What follows is one TCR beta chain and its context. Clones were sequenced by immunoSEQ multiplex PCR, and TCRdb holds only the in-frame ones, with some missing. The data hold around 560,000 clones, with roughly 95% observed a single time. This sample was included in a study of shared clonotypes between healthy human individuals. V shed 5 bases, J shed 1 base, and the junction held 6 bases outside the gene matches. From germline, CDR1 is MNHEY and CDR2 SMNVEV (reference sequence). The CDR3 contains 15 residues. Naive CD8 isolation took CD45RO-negative cells positively selected for CCR7 and excluded terminally differentiated effector memory CD45RA+ cells.

The specimen was naive CD8+ T cells sorted from blood. This receptor was obtained from a woman between 25 and 40 years old in good health. This chain joins TRBV27 and TRBJ2-7; TRBD1 agrees at 9 bases. CDR3 sequence: CASSPGTGRSYEQYF. The CDR3 DNA sequence: TGTGCCAGCAGTCCGGGGACAGGGCGATCCTACGAGCAGTACTTC.